These T cell receptor beta chains were read from a single sample in a study of siplizumab effects on memory and regulatory T cells. The repertoire was sequenced with immunoSEQ multiplex PCR; TCRdb's copy has only in-frame clones and lacks some. Among approximately 20,000 clones, approximately 46% were seen once, and the ten largest hold over 4%. For these receptors, no antigen is known. The specimen was CFSE-low (dividing) CD4+ T cells sorted from an allogeneic mixed lymphocyte reaction. These receptors all stem from a human donor in good health; the cells came from an allogeneic mixed lymphocyte reaction. The CDR3 runs from the conserved cysteine through the conserved F or W. A D gene is named only where the DNA matches it firmly. Size is omitted from some rows. Given values are once, few, many or a class for expanded clones.

v_gene,d_gene,abundance,j_gene,CDR3nt,CDR3aa
TRBV5-3,TRBD1,NA,TRBJ1-1,TGTGCCAGAAGTCTTACACAGGGGACGCAACTTGAAGCTTTCTTT,CARSLTQGTQLEAFF
TRBV2,NA,NA,TRBJ1-3,TGTGCCAGCAGTGAGGACGGGGGGCTTGGAAACACCATATATTTT,CASSEDGGLGNTIYF
TRBV29-1,NA,NA,TRBJ2-3,TGCAGCGCTTGGGGGAGCACAGATACGCAGTATTTT,CSAWGSTDTQYF
TRBV15,NA,NA,TRBJ2-7,TGTGCCACCAGCAGAGATGGGGTCGGGACCTACGAGCAGTACTTC,CATSRDGVGTYEQYF
TRBV9,NA,NA,TRBJ2-3,TGTGCCAGCAGCGTGGACCATTCAGATACGCAGTATTTT,CASSVDHSDTQYF
TRBV18,TRBD2,NA,TRBJ2-7,TGTGCCAGCTCTTCCCGGGGGGACTACGAGCAGTACTTC,CASSSRGDYEQYF
TRBV5-1,TRBD1,few,TRBJ2-3,TGCGCCAGCAGCAAGGGACAGCAAGATACGCAGTATTTT,CASSKGQQDTQYF
TRBV2,NA,large,TRBJ1-5,TGTGCCAGCAGGAGGGATAGCAATCAGCCCCAGCATTTT,CASRRDSNQPQHF
TRBV6-5,NA,NA,TRBJ2-3,TGTGCCAGCAGTTATGACGGCACAGATACGCAGTATTTT,CASSYDGTDTQYF
TRBV6-1,TRBD1,few,TRBJ1-3,TGTGCCAGCAGAGGGGGACAGGGCCGGGGAAACACCATATATTTT,CASRGGQGRGNTIYF
TRBV6-6,NA,NA,TRBJ1-2,TGTGCCAGCAGTTATGCAGTGGCCGGCTACACCTTC,CASSYAVAGYTF
TRBV11-2,NA,NA,TRBJ1-2,TGTGCCAGCAGCTTAGGGACGGCCGATGGCTATGGCTACACCTTC,CASSLGTADGYGYTF
TRBV2,NA,NA,TRBJ1-1,TGTGCCAGCAGTGAATCTAGGGGTGGTGAAGCTTTCTTT,CASSESRGGEAFF